This T cell receptor (beta chain) is from a study of technical replicates of blood from a handful of donors. The repertoire was sequenced with immunoSEQ multiplex PCR; TCRdb's copy has only in-frame clones and lacks some. The sample has over 60,000 clones, around 93% seen once. Germline CDR1 and CDR2: SGHNT and YYREEE (reference sequence). CDR3 length equals 13 residues. Deletions cut 0 bases from V and 5 bases from J, with 6 bases between. V is TRBV5-4 and J is TRBJ2-1; tentative D call: TRBD2 (5 bases). Sequences were obtained from T cells isolated from PBMCs. The sequence came from a human donor in good health. The CDR3 spells CASSLGENNEQFF. CDR3 coding DNA: TGTGCCAGCAGCTTGGGGGAGAACAATGAGCAGTTCTTC.